Following are 6 T cell receptor beta chains from one sample sequenced in a study of shared clonotypes between healthy human individuals. The method was immunoSEQ multiplex PCR; TCRdb's version includes in-frame clones alone and lacks a portion of them. The sample holds under 1 million clones, around 96% seen once. CD45RO-negative, CCR7-positively selected cells formed the naive CD8 fraction, excluding terminally differentiated effector memory CD45RA+ cells. The sample taken for sequencing was naive CD8+ T cells sorted from blood. The receptors were sampled from a man under 40 in good health.

The chain recombines TRBV6-6 with TRBJ2-7; 7 bases line up with TRBD1. CDR1 is MNHNY and CDR2 is SVGAGI in the germline V gene (reference sequence). The junction had 9 bases not matched to a gene; V was cut back by 4 bases and J by 3 bases. The CDR3 contains 15 residues. CDR3 nucleotides: TGTGCCAGCAGTTCCCGGGGACAGACCCGCTACGAGCAGTACTTC. It specifies CASSSRGQTRYEQYF.

Comment on this clone: The same CDR3 also results from other DNA sequences found in this sample. The chain uses TRBV7-9 and TRBJ1-4; D gene unclear. The CDR3 covers 11 residues. V lost 6 bases to trimming and J lost 4 bases, with 3 bases between them. CDR1 is SEHNR and CDR2 is FQNEAQ in the germline V gene (reference sequence). The CDR3 sequence is CASSYNEKLFF. CDR3 sequence (DNA): TGTGCCAGCAGTTATAATGAAAAACTGTTTTTT.

The chain uses TRBV19 and TRBJ2-7, with 12 bases lining up with TRBD2. In germline, CDR1 is LNHDA, CDR2 SQIVND (reference sequence). V lost 5 bases to trimming and J lost 3 bases; unmatched junction nucleotides: 5. This CDR3 contains 15 residues. As DNA, the CDR3 is TGTGCCAGTAGTTCGACTAGCGGGAGTGGCTACGAGCAGTACTTC. It specifies CASSSTSGSGYEQYF.

This chain links TRBV13 with TRBJ1-5; D is ambiguous. The V end lost 0 bases, the J end lost 7 bases, and 7 bases lay between the germline ends. Germline CDR1 is PRHDT and CDR2 is FYEKMQ (reference sequence). This CDR3 region has 13 residues. CDR3 coding DNA: TGTGCCAGCAGCTTAGGAGGATCCCAGCCCCAGCATTTT. Protein sequence: CASSLGGSQPQHF. The full variable domain, its missing parts supplied by reference TRBV13 and TRBJ1-5, is AAGVIQSPRHLIKEKRETATLKCYPIPRHDTVYWYQQGPGQDPQFLISFYEKMQSDKGSIPDRFSAQQFSDYHSELNMSSLELGDSALYFCASSLGGSQPQHFGDGTRLSIL.

The rearrangement uses TRBV11-2 and TRBJ2-2, with TRBD1 as a possible D gene (7 bases). The CDR3 length is 16 residues. Trimming removed 0 bases from V and 11 bases from J, with 19 bases in between. Germline CDR1 SGHAT, CDR2 FQNNGV. CDR3 region: CASSLDLEGALDELFF. CDR3 nucleotide sequence: TGTGCCAGCAGCTTAGATCTGGAGGGGGCGTTGGACGAGCTGTTTTTT. The full variable domain, its missing parts supplied by reference TRBV11-2 and TRBJ2-2, is EAGVAQSPRYKIIEKRQSVAFWCNPISGHATLYWYQQILGQGPKLLIQFQNNGVVDDSQLPKDRFSAERLKGVDSTLKIQPAKLEDSAVYLCASSLDLEGALDELFFGEGSRLTVL.

The chain employs TRBV9 and TRBJ2-3, with D uncertain. CDR3 size: 15 residues. Germline CDR1 and CDR2: SGDLS and YYNGEE. The V end was cut by 1 base, the J end by 5 bases, with 14 bases between. The CDR3 coding sequence is TGTGCCAGCAGCGTAACGGGTTTTTTGTTAGATACGCAGTATTTT. It is translated as CASSVTGFLLDTQYF.